This TCR beta chain stems from a study of blood T cells in healthy people across ages. Study-level background: Template switching captured about one barcoded beta molecule per two T cells.

The CDR3 covers 14 residues. V gave up 3 bases and J gave up 6 bases, with 14 bases separating them. Germline CDR1 and CDR2: KGHDR and SFDVKD. Next came a second PCR, run for 7 to 11 cycles, which used a sample-barcoded 5' primer along with a J-beta primer mix. A template-switch adaptor containing 12 random nucleotides labeled each cDNA molecule. Every sample returned 3 million or more CDR3-containing paired-end reads. A single record per CDR3 protein comes from TCRdb applying MiXCR to the 5' RACE reads. The sample carries about 760,000 distinct CDR3 sequences, just over 55% recorded once. Specimen: blood. The TCR originated in a middle-aged man in good health. This rearrangement joins TRBV24-1 to TRBJ2-7; D may be TRBD2 (5 bases). In DNA form, the CDR3 reads TGTGCCACCAGTGATACTCGTTTTGGAGGCGAGCAGTACTTC. Translated: CATSDTRFGGEQYF.